Following are 25 T cell receptor beta chains from one sample sequenced in a study of T-cell reconstitution after alpha-beta-depleted transplantation in children. Preparation of the TCRbeta library involved a method that used unique molecular identifiers. TCRdb reprocessed the PCR reads via MiXCR and lists one record per CDR3 protein. Seen here are 350,000 to 400,000 distinct CDR3 sequences, 13% observed once, and the top ten hold around 4.1%. Sequencing used PBMCs, obtained from the stem cell graft. The receptors were sampled from a human donor who donated a stem cell graft to a child with Fanconi anemia.

This chain uses TRBV4-3 with TRBJ2-1, with 7 bases fitting TRBD1. The trim removed 4 bases at V and 2 bases at J, leaving 11 bases unmatched. Germline V gives CDR1 LGHNA, CDR2 YSLEER. The CDR3 length is 17 residues. The chain's CDR3 is CASSRWRGTVTYNEQFF. CDR3 in DNA: TGCGCCAGCAGCCGGTGGAGAGGGACAGTTACCTACAATGAGCAGTTCTTC.

This clonotype was counted only a few times. The rearrangement joins TRBV7-8 to TRBJ2-3; TRBD1 is a possible D gene (5 bases). This CDR3 contains 15 residues. The V gene's germline CDR1 is SGHVS and CDR2 FQNEAQ. Between the trimmed V and J ends, which lost 2 bases and 0 bases, there was a span of 9 bases. This CDR3 is CASSLWQGSTDTQYF. Here the CDR3 DNA reads TGTGCCAGCAGCTTATGGCAGGGCAGCACAGATACGCAGTATTTT.

This clonotype was seen only a few times. The genes are TRBV7-6 and TRBJ2-1, with 14 bases fitting TRBD2. CDR1 SGHVS and CDR2 FNYEAQ come from the germline V gene. The CDR3 is 16 residues long. Trimming cost V 5 bases and J 8 bases; bases outside gene matches: 8. CDR3 region: CASSPYGLAGGYEQFF. The CDR3 nucleotides are TGTGCCAGCAGCCCCTACGGACTAGCGGGGGGTTATGAGCAGTTCTTC.

The chain employs TRBV7-6 and TRBJ2-6, with 7 bases aligning to TRBD1. There are 19 residues in the CDR3. After removal of 1 base from V and 0 bases from J, the junction contained 9 bases not matched to a gene. Germline CDR1 SGHVS, CDR2 FNYEAQ. CDR3 region: CASSLEGRTGSSGANVLTF. CDR3 sequence (DNA): TGTGCCAGCAGCTTAGAAGGAAGGACAGGTAGCTCTGGGGCCAACGTCCTGACTTTC.

This rearrangement joins TRBV7-2 to TRBJ2-5; D may be TRBD1 or TRBD2 (6 bases each). Looked up from germline, CDR1 is SGHTA and CDR2 is FQGNSA. The CDR3 sequence is 15 residues long. V lost 1 base and J lost 4, with 13 bases in between. CDR3 protein: CASSLVWGARETQYF. In nucleotides, the CDR3 is TGTGCCAGCAGCTTAGTTTGGGGGGCAAGAGAGACCCAGTACTTC.

This clonotype has just a few counts. The genes are TRBV4-1 and TRBJ1-6, with no clear D. This CDR3 contains 14 residues. Trimming took 4 bases from V and 7 from J, leaving 11 bases between them. Germline lookup yields CDR1 MGHRA and CDR2 YSYEKL. CDR3: CASSRDTANSPLHF. In nucleotides, the CDR3 is TGCGCCAGCAGCCGAGACACGGCCAATTCACCCCTCCACTTT.

This clonotype has more than one count but fewer than ten. This rearrangement joins TRBV3-1 to TRBJ2-1; TRBD2 matches 10 bases. V shed 0 bases, J shed 4 bases, and the junction held 6 bases outside the gene matches. Germline V lookup: CDR1 LGHDT, CDR2 YNNKEL (reference sequence). The CDR3 runs to 17 residues. CDR3 bases: TGTGCCAGCAGCCAAGATATTGGAGCGGGGGGGTACAATGAGCAGTTCTTC. As protein: CASSQDIGAGGYNEQFF.

At least ten counts were recorded for this clonotype. The chain links TRBV3-1 to TRBJ2-1; 8 bases agree with TRBD1. The germline V gene has CDR1 LGHDT and CDR2 YNNKEL (reference sequence). This CDR3 is built from 15 residues. J was trimmed by 2 bases and V by 2 bases; bases with no gene match: 2. In DNA, the CDR3 is TGTGCCAGCAGCCAAAACAGGGGGGCCTACAATGAGCAGTTCTTC. This gives the protein CASSQNRGAYNEQFF.

V usage is TRBV11-2 and J usage is TRBJ2-4; D is uncertain. In germline, CDR1 is SGHAT, CDR2 FQNNGV. V lost 4 bases to trimming and J lost 0 bases, with 7 bases between them. CDR3 length equals 14 residues. In DNA, the CDR3 is TGTGCCAGCAGCTGGCACCTAGCCAAAAACATTCAGTACTTC. Protein: CASSWHLAKNIQYF.

This clonotype was seen only once. V usage is TRBV29-1 and J usage is TRBJ2-7; 8 nucleotides line up with TRBD1. The CDR3 spans 13 residues. Germline CDR1 and CDR2: SQVTM and ANQGSEA. Trimming at V came to 7 bases and at J to 2 bases, leaving 7 bases not matched to a gene. The CDR3 is CSARDRSPYEQYF. In nucleotides, the CDR3 is TGCAGCGCCAGGGACAGGTCCCCCTACGAGCAGTACTTC.

This clonotype occurred a few times. The gene calls are TRBV4-2 and TRBJ2-7; 7 nucleotides line up with TRBD1. CDR3 size: 15 residues. Looked up from germline, CDR1 is LGHNA and CDR2 is YNFKEQ. Trimming at V came to 3 bases and at J to 1 base, leaving 6 bases not matched to a gene. CDR3 sequence reads: CASSQDRSWSYEQYV. CDR3 sequence (DNA): TGTGCCAGCAGCCAGGACAGGTCCTGGTCCTACGAGCAGTACGTC.

This clonotype was recorded at least ten times. The J gene is TRBJ2-3, the V gene TRBV5-1; 8 positions match TRBD2. The CDR3 spans 16 residues. Looked up from germline, CDR1 is SGHRS and CDR2 is YFSETQ. V lost 3 bases and J lost 4; bases outside the gene matches: 10. CDR3 sequence: CASSSGLASRSDTQYF. The CDR3 DNA reads as TGCGCCAGCAGCTCCGGACTAGCCAGTCGGTCAGATACGCAGTATTTT.

This clonotype was seen only a few times. The chain couples TRBV9 to TRBJ2-1; 12 nucleotides line up with TRBD1. The V gene end was trimmed by 4 bases and the J gene end by 6 bases; junction bases not matched to a gene: 5. This CDR3 has 15 residues. The germline V gene encodes CDR1 SGDLS and CDR2 YYNGEE. CDR3 in amino acids: CASSQGQGASNEQFF. The DNA of the CDR3 is TGTGCCAGCAGCCAGGGACAGGGGGCGAGCAATGAGCAGTTCTTC.

CDR3 bases: TGTGCCAGCGGCCGAGGGCTAGCGGGGCTTAGTGTTGAGCAGTTCTTC. Translation gives CASGRGLAGLSVEQFF. The J gene is TRBJ2-1, the V gene TRBV4-2, with 9 bases lining up with TRBD2. Germline V gene data show CDR1 as LGHNA and CDR2 as YNFKEQ. V was clipped by 8 bases and J by 9 bases; unmatched bases: 17. This CDR3 has 16 amino acids.

The chain combines TRBV12-3 or TRBV12-4 with TRBJ2-5; tentatively, D is TRBD1 (6 bases). Trimming removed 6 bases at V and 10 bases at J, with 12 bases between. The CDR3 is 11 amino acids. This chain's CDR3 is CASRTTGSQYF. For the CDR3, the DNA is TGTGCCAGCAGAACCACAGGGAGCCAGTACTTC.

This clonotype was recorded at least ten times. The V and J genes are TRBV24-1 and TRBJ2-1, with no clear D. The germline V gene encodes CDR1 KGHDR and CDR2 SFDVKD. Between the trimmed V and J ends, which lost 1 base and 0 bases, there was a span of 9 bases. The CDR3 consists of 16 residues. CDR3 bases: TGTGCCACCAGTGATTTAGACCCGAGCTCCTACAATGAGCAGTTCTTC. Its protein is CATSDLDPSSYNEQFF.

The sample holds many counts of this clonotype. This rearrangement joins TRBV7-9 to TRBJ1-3; 7 bases fit TRBD1. Germline values: CDR1 SEHNR, CDR2 FQNEAQ (reference sequence). V lost 5 bases, J lost 0 bases, and 7 bases stayed unmatched. The length of the CDR3 is 16 residues. The CDR3 reads CASSIEQGYSGNTIYF. CDR3 coding DNA: TGTGCCAGCAGCATCGAACAGGGGTACTCTGGAAACACCATATATTTT.

This clonotype occurred many times. This chain connects TRBV27 to TRBJ1-1; TRBD1 might be the D (6 bases). V was clipped by 3 bases and J by 6 bases, with 17 bases between them. The CDR3 has 15 amino acids. Germline CDR1 is MNHEY and CDR2 is SMNVEV (reference sequence). The CDR3, as DNA: TGTGCCAGCAGTTTGACTCGGCAGGGGAGCGCTGAAGCTTTCTTT. Its protein product is CASSLTRQGSAEAFF.

The DNA of the CDR3 is TGTGCCAGCAGCTTAGTGAGTTACCAAGAGACCCAGTACTTC. Translating gives CASSLVSYQETQYF. This chain uses TRBV7-2 with TRBJ2-5; D call uncertain. Germline V lookup: CDR1 SGHTA, CDR2 FQGNSA. The CDR3 runs to 14 residues. Trimming shortened V by 1 base and J by 0 bases, and 6 bases separated the two germline ends.

This clonotype has ten or more counts. The rearrangement uses TRBV12-3 or TRBV12-4 and TRBJ1-6, with TRBD1 as a possible D gene (6 bases). The CDR3 totals 12 residues. The V gene lost 3 bases and the J gene lost 14 bases, with 11 bases spanning the gap. CDR3 DNA sequence: TGTGCCAGCAGTTTCCCAGACAGGTCCCTCCACTTT. Translating it yields CASSFPDRSLHF.

The genes are TRBV7-2 and TRBJ2-5, with D tentatively TRBD1 (6 bases). With 4 bases removed from V and 9 bases from J, the gap between germline ends came to 15 bases. The CDR3 spans 13 residues. Germline V CDR1 and CDR2: SGHTA, FQGNSA. The CDR3 DNA sequence: TGTGCCAGCAGCTCATCGACAGGATATGCCCAGTACTTC. Its translation is CASSSSTGYAQYF.

This clonotype was counted a few times. The chain couples TRBV15 to TRBJ2-1; either TRBD1 or TRBD2 may fit D (5 bases each). The ends were cut back, 0 bases at V and 0 bases at J, with 12 bases in the middle. Germline V gene lookup returns CDR1 LNHNV and CDR2 YYDKDF (reference sequence). CDR3 size: 17 residues. The CDR3 DNA follows: TGTGCCACCAGCAGAGATAGAGGGGTCAACTCCTACAATGAGCAGTTCTTC. As protein: CATSRDRGVNSYNEQFF.

The chain has TRBV6-2 or TRBV6-3 and TRBJ2-1; D is ambiguous. The germline V gene encodes CDR1 MNHEY and CDR2 SVGEGT. The CDR3 is 14 residues long. V was pared by 7 bases and J by 0 bases, with 10 bases between. The DNA for the CDR3 is TGTGCCAGCAAAGGCGCACCCTCCTACAATGAGCAGTTCTTC. Translating it yields CASKGAPSYNEQFF.

In the case of this clonotype: The CDR3 does not end in the conserved phenylalanine or tryptophan, so this is likely a read error. The chain carries TRBV6-2 or TRBV6-3 and TRBJ2-1; unclear D gene. Per the germline V gene, CDR1 is MNHEY and CDR2 is SVGEGT. The CDR3 runs to 16 residues. The V end was cut by 0 bases, the J end by 0 bases, with 9 bases between. Here the CDR3 DNA reads TGTGCCAGCAGTTACTCGTTGGCTAGCTCCTACAATGAGCAGTTCCTC. Protein: CASSYSLASSYNEQFL.

This clonotype was seen at least ten times. V is TRBV7-9 and J is TRBJ1-2; D is possibly TRBD1 (5 bases). The V gene's germline CDR1 is SEHNR and CDR2 FQNEAQ (reference sequence). CDR3 length: 15 residues. V shed 5 bases and J shed 4 bases, with 17 bases lying between them. The CDR3 here is CASSVRDGDLYGYTF. The CDR3 nucleotides read TGTGCCAGCAGCGTCCGGGACGGAGACCTCTATGGCTACACCTTC.